This TCR beta chain was obtained from a study of human T cells and chemical hapten exposure. As for the study in general: Patients, mostly women, had alopecia areata, alopecia totalis or alopecia universalis.

Noted time point: patch test 3, about 24 weeks after DPC sensitization. Treatment meaning: therapeutic diphenylcyclopropenone sensitization with weekly scalp DPC. TCRdb reanalysed the RACE reads using MiXCR and keeps one entry per CDR3 protein. This table holds roughly 32,000 distinct CDR3 sequences, about 5.6% found once. Study-wide results and limits: Expanded TCRs created a significantly greater count of big CDR3 similarity clusters than controls did.

This clonotype has ten or more counts. Its antigen is still unknown. CDR1 MGHRA and CDR2 YSYEKL come from the germline V gene. This CDR3 is built from 17 residues. V shed 0 bases and J shed 3 bases, with 16 bases lying between them. Specimen: whole blood, collected in connection with sensitization to the hapten diphenylcyclopropenone (DPC). This clonotype was obtained from a man aged 25 to 40 with alopecia areata. Some clones in this sample may be carry-over from other donors' samples. V and J are TRBV4-1 and TRBJ2-3; D is perhaps TRBD1 (6 bases). CDR3 DNA: TGCGCCAGCAGCCAAGAGGGGCAGGGGAAAGCAACAGATACGCAGTATTTT. Encoded protein: CASSQEGQGKATDTQYF.